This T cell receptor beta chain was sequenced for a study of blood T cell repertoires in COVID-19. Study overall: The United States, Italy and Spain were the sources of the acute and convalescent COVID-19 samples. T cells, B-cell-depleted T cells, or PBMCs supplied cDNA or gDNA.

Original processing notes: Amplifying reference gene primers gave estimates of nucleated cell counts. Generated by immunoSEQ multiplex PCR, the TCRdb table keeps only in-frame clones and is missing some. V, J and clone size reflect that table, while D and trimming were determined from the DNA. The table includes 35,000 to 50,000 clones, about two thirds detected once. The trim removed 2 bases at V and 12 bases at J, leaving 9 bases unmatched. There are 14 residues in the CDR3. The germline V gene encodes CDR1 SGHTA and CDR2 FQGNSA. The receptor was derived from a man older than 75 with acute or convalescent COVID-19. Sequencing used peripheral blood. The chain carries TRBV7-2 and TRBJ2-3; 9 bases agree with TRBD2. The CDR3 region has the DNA TGTGCCAGCAGCTTAAACTCGCGGGAGGGCCCTCAGTATTTT. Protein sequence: CASSLNSREGPQYF.